The present T cell receptor beta chain was sequenced within a study of T-cell memory formation after mild COVID-19. Germline V gene lookup returns CDR1 MGHRA and CDR2 YSYEKL. The CDR3 is made up of 16 amino acids. V was pared by 3 bases and J by 4 bases, with 6 bases of the junction left unmatched. TCRdb processed the 5' RACE reads anew with MiXCR; each CDR3 protein has one entry. This table holds approximately 260,000 distinct CDR3 sequences, 16% found once. The V gene is TRBV4-1, the J gene TRBJ2-3, with 11 bases that match TRBD2. Sequencing was performed on PBMCs or a T cell subset sorted from them (not recorded which). The TCR was taken from a man between 18 and 29 years old who had mild COVID-19 (a few samples of this study predate the infection). Cell type and time point are not known. The CDR3 region is CASSQYPGLAADTQYF. CDR3 nucleotides: TGCGCCAGCAGCCAGTACCCGGGACTAGCGGCAGATACGCAGTATTTT.